The 27 T cell receptor beta chains presented below share a single source sample, sequenced in a study of T cell changes during pregnancy in multiple sclerosis. Produced via immunoSEQ multiplex PCR; TCRdb's table is partial and in-frame only. The sample records around 34,000 clones, about nine tenths being singletons. The sample was CD8+ T cells from peripheral blood mononuclear cells, taken in the first trimester of pregnancy. These receptors came from a female donor with multiple sclerosis, enrolled in a pregnancy study.

The chain combines TRBV5-5 with TRBJ1-5; 9 nucleotides agree with TRBD1. The J segment lost 0 bases and the V segment lost 5 bases, leaving 6 bases of the junction unmatched. Germline lookup yields CDR1 SGHKS and CDR2 YYEKEE (reference sequence). This CDR3 contains 16 residues. CDR3 region: CASRTGGDYSNQPQHF. The CDR3 coding sequence is TGTGCCAGCAGAACAGGGGGCGATTATAGCAATCAGCCCCAGCATTTT.

The chain is built from TRBV10-2 and TRBJ2-5; 9 bases map to TRBD1. Trimming at V came to 6 bases and at J to 1 base, leaving 3 bases not matched to a gene. CDR3 length: 14 amino acids. CDR1 WSHSY and CDR2 SAAADI come from the germline V gene. The CDR3 region is CASRRDRAQETQYF. Written as DNA, the CDR3 is TGCGCCAGCAGGAGGGACAGGGCCCAAGAGACCCAGTACTTC.

Here the CDR3 reads CASSLSMGQKAFEQYF. Here the CDR3 DNA reads TGTGCCAGCAGTTTATCCATGGGACAGAAGGCTTTTGAGCAGTACTTC. The chain links TRBV27 to TRBJ2-7, with 7 positions matching TRBD1. The CDR3 has 16 amino acids. CDR1 is MNHEY and CDR2 is SMNVEV in the germline V gene (reference sequence). Trimming cost V 0 bases and J 7 bases; bases outside gene matches: 12.

The chain uses TRBV12-5 and TRBJ2-7; a weak D match, TRBD1 (6 bases). Germline V gene data show CDR1 as LGHNT and CDR2 as FRNRAP. The CDR3 sequence is 13 residues long. V was pared by 8 bases and J by 3 bases, with 14 bases between. The CDR3 DNA is TGTGCTAGTAGCCCGGACAGCCGCTACGAGCAGTACTTC. This translates into CASSPDSRYEQYF.

V gene TRBV6-5 combines with J gene TRBJ2-7; 11 bases match TRBD2. J lost 2 bases, V lost 6 bases, and 6 bases had no gene match. The germline V gene encodes CDR1 MNHEY and CDR2 SVGAGI. This CDR3 spans 15 amino acids. Written as DNA, the CDR3 is TGTGCCAGCAGACTGACTAGCGGGACGACCTACGAGCAGTACTTC. This encodes CASRLTSGTTYEQYF.

This rearrangement joins TRBV14 to TRBJ2-1; possible D gene TRBD2, 6 bases. CDR1 and CDR2 from the germline V gene are SGHDN and FVKESK. Trimming left V 5 bases short and J 8 bases short, with 13 bases between. There are 13 residues in the CDR3. As DNA, the CDR3 is TGTGCCAGCAGCTTCCTCCCGGGGGATGAGCAGTTCTTC. Encoded protein: CASSFLPGDEQFF.

The chain links TRBV19 to TRBJ2-3; unclear D gene. The CDR3 sequence is 15 residues long. The germline V and J ends were trimmed by 3 bases and 5 bases, with 15 bases remaining between them. The germline gives CDR1 LNHDA, CDR2 SQIVND (reference sequence). The CDR3 sequence: CASSIQPWAKDTQYF. For the CDR3, the DNA is TGTGCCAGTAGTATCCAGCCGTGGGCTAAAGATACGCAGTATTTT.

This clone was detected only once. This chain links TRBV7-9 with TRBJ2-1; D is perhaps TRBD2 (6 bases). The germline gives CDR1 SEHNR, CDR2 FQNEAQ (reference sequence). The CDR3 length is 14 residues. The V gene lost 5 bases and the J gene lost 9 bases, with 17 bases spanning the gap. This CDR3 reads CASSPPSPGGEQFF. The CDR3 DNA is TGTGCCAGCAGCCCCCCTTCCCCCGGGGGTGAGCAGTTCTTC.

The chain employs TRBV2 and TRBJ2-3, with a weak D call TRBD2 (5 bases). V gave up 0 bases and J gave up 8 bases, with 12 bases separating them. The germline V gene encodes CDR1 SNHLY and CDR2 FYNNEI. This CDR3 comprises 14 residues. Written as DNA, the CDR3 is TGTGCCAGCAGTGAAGCGCTAGCCACGGGTACGCAGTATTTT. Amino acids: CASSEALATGTQYF. The full variable domain, with the rest looked up from reference TRBV2 and TRBJ2-3, is EPEVTQTPSHQVTQMGQEVILRCVPISNHLYFYWYRQILGQKVEFLVSFYNNEISEKSEIFDDQFSVERPDGSNFTLKIRSTKLEDSAMYFCASSEALATGTQYFGPGTRLTVL.

The chain is built from TRBV28 and TRBJ2-3; D is unclear. Germline values: CDR1 MDHEN, CDR2 SYDVKM. The CDR3 spans 15 residues. V shed 2 bases and J shed 6 bases, with 15 bases lying between them. This CDR3 is CASSLIPVDGDTQYF. DNA for the CDR3: TGTGCCAGCAGTTTAATCCCCGTTGACGGGGATACGCAGTATTTT.

V gene TRBV7-9 combines with J gene TRBJ1-2; D ambiguous. Trimming removed 4 bases from V and 7 bases from J, with 13 bases in between. CDR1 and CDR2 (germline): SEHNR, FQNEAQ (reference sequence). The CDR3 totals 13 residues. The CDR3 spells CASSSMGGSGYTF. CDR3 DNA: TGTGCCAGCAGCTCCATGGGAGGGAGTGGCTACACCTTC.

The J gene is TRBJ2-7, the V gene TRBV27, with a possible D match to TRBD1 (6 bases). V was pared by 3 bases and J by 4 bases, with 19 bases between. CDR1 is MNHEY and CDR2 is SMNVEV in the germline V gene (reference sequence). The CDR3 length is 16 residues. CDR3 sequence: CASSFGTTAIQYEQYF. The CDR3 region has the DNA TGTGCCAGCAGTTTTGGGACAACCGCGATTCAATACGAGCAGTACTTC.

The chain joins TRBV7-9 to TRBJ1-2; unclear D gene. CDR1 is SEHNR, CDR2 FQNEAQ, per germline (reference sequence). There are 13 residues in the CDR3. V lost 3 bases, J lost 6 bases, and 11 bases lay in between. The CDR3 DNA follows: TGTGCCAGCAGCTTGTACTTACGGGATGGCTACACCTTC. Translated: CASSLYLRDGYTF.

The chain employs TRBV2 and TRBJ2-3, with a possible D match to TRBD1 (5 bases). Per germline, CDR1 SNHLY and CDR2 FYNNEI. V was clipped by 9 bases and J by 2 bases, with 21 bases between them. The CDR3 consists of 16 residues. CDR3 DNA sequence: TGTGCCAGATTCCCGAGAACAGGCCTTCTCACAGATACGCAGTATTTT. Its protein is CARFPRTGLLTDTQYF.

The J gene is TRBJ2-3, the V gene TRBV19; a weak D match, TRBD2 (5 bases). The CDR3 is 14 amino acids. CDR1 and CDR2 from the germline V gene are LNHDA and SQIVND (reference sequence). Trimming pared 1 base from V and 6 bases from J, leaving 11 bases between. The CDR3 DNA sequence: TGTGCCAGTAGTATAGTGCCGGGGTTCGATACGCAGTATTTT. Residues: CASSIVPGFDTQYF.

The chain links TRBV6-6 to TRBJ1-2; D call uncertain. The length of the CDR3 is 13 residues. V was pared by 0 bases and J by 6 bases, with 8 bases between. Germline values: CDR1 MNHNY, CDR2 SVGAGI (reference sequence). The CDR3 region has the DNA TGTGCCAGCAGTTACTCGACCGGGGATGGCTACACCTTC. Its translation is CASSYSTGDGYTF.

The chain uses TRBV7-2 and TRBJ1-4; D ambiguous. Trimming left V 5 bases short and J 4 bases short, with 20 bases between. Germline V lookup: CDR1 SGHTA, CDR2 FQGNSA. This CDR3 contains 17 residues. Written as DNA, the CDR3 is TGTGCCAGCAGCCTCACCATCCCATCGGTGGTTAATGAAAAACTGTTTTTT. This encodes CASSLTIPSVVNEKLFF.

In DNA, the CDR3 is TGTGCCAGCAGTGTAGGGGGCACTGAAGCTTTCTTT. As protein: CASSVGGTEAFF. V and J are TRBV6-1 and TRBJ1-1; D perhaps matches TRBD1 (6 bases). Trimming pared 4 bases from V and 4 bases from J, leaving 7 bases between. The CDR3 has 12 residues. Germline assignment: CDR1 MNHNS and CDR2 SASEGT.

The genes are TRBV29-1 and TRBJ2-3, with TRBD1 matching over 7 bases. V dropped 2 bases and J dropped 5; count of bases not matched to a gene: 7. Germline V gives CDR1 SQVTM, CDR2 ANQGSEA. There are 14 residues in the CDR3. This CDR3 is CSVESQGQGDTQYF. CDR3 bases: TGCAGCGTTGAATCACAGGGGCAGGGAGATACGCAGTATTTT.

This clone was detected only a few times. This rearrangement joins TRBV7-9 to TRBJ2-3; D ambiguous. CDR3 length: 14 amino acids. CDR1 and CDR2 (germline): SEHNR, FQNEAQ (reference sequence). V was pared by 1 base and J by 2 bases, with 7 bases between. The CDR3 nucleotides are TGTGCCAGCAGCTTAGGGCGGATCACAGATACGCAGTATTTT. Amino acid sequence: CASSLGRITDTQYF.

This chain connects TRBV28 to TRBJ2-7, with TRBD1 as a possible D gene (6 bases). Trimming left V 5 bases short and J 2 bases short, with 10 bases between. This CDR3 is 13 amino acids long. CDR1 is MDHEN, CDR2 SYDVKM, per germline. CDR3 sequence: CASSGDTAYEQYF. CDR3 bases: TGTGCCAGCAGTGGGGACACGGCCTACGAGCAGTACTTC.

This sequence joins TRBV27 and TRBJ1-5; D is unclear. The germline gives CDR1 MNHEY, CDR2 SMNVEV (reference sequence). The length of the CDR3 is 13 residues. V was trimmed by 3 bases and J by 7 bases, leaving 10 bases between them. The CDR3 nucleotides are TGTGCCAGCAGTTTGTGGGGAGGCCAGCCCCAGCATTTT. It yields the protein CASSLWGGQPQHF.

The V and J genes are TRBV6-1 and TRBJ2-5; TRBD2 matches at 9 bases. CDR1 and CDR2 from the germline V gene are MNHNS and SASEGT. V trimming: 0 bases; J trimming: 7 bases; junction bases outside the gene matches: 9. There are 16 residues in the CDR3. CDR3 in DNA: TGTGCCAGCAGTGAAGCTGAGACTAGCGGACTTCCGACCCAGTACTTC. The encoded protein is CASSEAETSGLPTQYF.

The rearrangement uses TRBV13 and TRBJ2-1; possibly TRBD1 for D (6 bases). This CDR3 has 15 amino acids. The V gene's germline CDR1 is PRHDT and CDR2 FYEKMQ (reference sequence). V lost 4 bases and J 5 bases, leaving 15 bases between the germline ends. The CDR3 DNA follows: TGTGCCAGCAGCTCCTCGGGGCAGGGGAACAATGAGCAGTTCTTC. It codes for CASSSSGQGNNEQFF. Drawing the rest from reference TRBV13 and TRBJ2-1, the complete variable domain is AAGVIQSPRHLIKEKRETATLKCYPIPRHDTVYWYQQGPGQDPQFLISFYEKMQSDKGSIPDRFSAQQFSDYHSELNMSSLELGDSALYFCASSSSGQGNNEQFFGPGTRLTVL.

The chain carries TRBV27 and TRBJ2-7, with 9 bases matching TRBD1. CDR1 is MNHEY, CDR2 SMNVEV, per germline (reference sequence). The CDR3 is 14 residues long. V lost 5 bases to trimming and J lost 5 bases; unmatched junction nucleotides: 7. CDR3 sequence reads: CASSPWTGANEQYF. The CDR3 region has the DNA TGTGCCAGCAGTCCATGGACAGGGGCCAACGAGCAGTACTTC.

V and J are TRBV7-9 and TRBJ2-5; 8 positions agree with TRBD1. Trimming at V came to 4 bases and at J to 4 bases, leaving 5 bases not matched to a gene. The germline gives CDR1 SEHNR, CDR2 FQNEAQ (reference sequence). The CDR3 extends over 14 amino acids. CDR3 nucleotide sequence: TGTGCCAGCAGCTCTGGACAGGGAGGAGAGACCCAGTACTTC. Amino acid sequence: CASSSGQGGETQYF.

The CDR3 protein is CASSEPRTNTEAFF. The CDR3, as DNA: TGTGCCAGCAGTGAGCCACGGACAAACACTGAAGCTTTCTTT. The chain combines TRBV6-1 with TRBJ1-1; tentatively, D is TRBD1 (5 bases). The germline V gene has CDR1 MNHNS and CDR2 SASEGT. Trimming shortened V by 3 bases and J by 2 bases, and 10 bases separated the two germline ends. The CDR3 is 14 amino acids.